These 24 T cell receptor beta chains were sequenced from one sample in a study of cytomegalovirus exposure and HLA in healthy donors. 13 Jbeta primers and 60 Vbeta primers were used for the PCR. This table comes from immunoSEQ multiplex PCR, and its TCRdb copy is limited to in-frame clones, with some not included. The sample lists more than 90,000 clones, roughly 76% seen once, with 1.5% to 2.5% in the top ten. The material sequenced was PBMCs. Receptors originate from a man in his forties or fifties in good health and CMV-seronegative.

The chain employs TRBV18 and TRBJ2-5; 9 bases map to TRBD2. Per germline, CDR1 KGHSH and CDR2 LQKENI. The CDR3 totals 13 residues. V lost 3 bases to trimming and J lost 5 bases; unmatched junction nucleotides: 1. CDR3 amino acids: CASSPSGGETQYF. CDR3 sequence (DNA): TGTGCCAGCTCACCCAGCGGGGGGGAGACCCAGTACTTC.

There are a few counts of this clone. The rearrangement uses TRBV19 and TRBJ2-3, with 8 bases identical to TRBD2. CDR3 size: 14 residues. Germline V gives CDR1 LNHDA, CDR2 SQIVND (reference sequence). Trimming cost V 4 bases and J 4 bases; bases outside gene matches: 4. CDR3 nucleotides: TGTGCCAGTAGTACCTCCGGGGGGGCAGATACGCAGTATTTT. Translating gives CASSTSGGADTQYF. The complete variable domain, with remaining parts taken from reference TRBV19 and TRBJ2-3, reads DGGITQSPKYLFRKEGQNVTLSCEQNLNHDAMYWYRQDPGQGLRLIYYSQIVNDFQKGDIAEGYSVSREKKESFPLTVTSAQKNPTAFYLCASSTSGGADTQYFGPGTRLTVL.

The chain employs TRBV28 and TRBJ2-1; D perhaps matches TRBD1 (6 bases). V was pared by 3 bases and J by 4 bases, with 10 bases between. This CDR3 comprises 14 residues. Per germline, CDR1 MDHEN and CDR2 SYDVKM. CDR3 DNA: TGTGCCAGCAGTTTTGCCCAGGGGTACAATGAGCAGTTCTTC. As protein: CASSFAQGYNEQFF.

This chain uses TRBV7-9 with TRBJ1-5; D possibly corresponds to TRBD1 (6 bases). V gave up 5 bases and J gave up 0 bases, with 11 bases separating them. This CDR3 is built from 15 residues. Germline V gene sequence: CDR1 SEHNR, CDR2 FQNEAQ (reference sequence). This CDR3 is CASSMTGNSNQPQHF. CDR3 DNA: TGTGCCAGCAGCATGACAGGTAATAGCAATCAGCCCCAGCATTTT. The complete variable domain, with remaining parts taken from reference TRBV7-9 and TRBJ1-5, reads DTGVSQNPRHKITKRGQNVTFRCDPISEHNRLYWYRQTLGQGPEFLTYFQNEAQLEKSRLLSDRFSAERPKGSFSTLEIQRTEQGDSAMYLCASSMTGNSNQPQHFGDGTRLSIL.

The rearrangement joins TRBV28 to TRBJ2-1, with 7 nucleotides matching TRBD2. CDR1 is MDHEN, CDR2 SYDVKM, per germline. The CDR3 spans 15 residues. The CDR3, as DNA: TGTGCTTGGGCTCGAGTAGCGGGTAATTGGAATGAGCAGTTCTTC. This encodes CAWARVAGNWNEQFF.

With regard to this clone: At one of its ends the junction is not consistent with the germline gene, which may arise from a read error. This same CDR3 is encoded by further DNA sequences in the sample. The rearrangement links TRBV2 to TRBJ1-4; possible D gene TRBD1, 5 bases. Germline CDR1 and CDR2: SNHLY and FYNNEI. This CDR3 comprises 15 residues. The CDR3 DNA reads as TGTGCCAGCAGTGACGTTCAGGGTCGAGCTGAAAAGCTGTTTTTT. It specifies CASSDVQGRAEKLFF.

Only a few counts were recorded for this clone. The chain joins TRBV7-2 to TRBJ2-2; 10 bases align to TRBD2. V gave up 3 bases and J gave up 5 bases; unmatched junction bases: 6. The germline CDR1 and CDR2 sequences are SGHTA and FQGNSA. This CDR3 is 16 amino acids long. For the CDR3, the DNA is TGTGCCAGCAGCTTCCTTAGCGGGGGGAGGACCGGGGAGCTGTTTTTT. Amino acids: CASSFLSGGRTGELFF.

Regarding this clone: At one boundary the junction diverges from the germline segment, which might be a read error. This chain joins TRBV7-9 and TRBJ1-2, with D hard to call. The CDR3 covers 13 residues. Germline lookup yields CDR1 SEHNR and CDR2 FQNEAQ (reference sequence). CDR3 DNA: TGTTCCAGCAGCTTTGAGGGTAAAGGGGGCTACACCTTC. This codes for CSSSFEGKGGYTF. The variable domain in full, with the rest retrieved from reference TRBV7-9 and TRBJ1-2, is DTGVSQNPRHKITKRGQNVTFRCDPISEHNRLYWYRQTLGQGPEFLTYFQNEAQLEKSRLLSDRFSAERPKGSFSTLEIQRTEQGDSAMYLCSSSFEGKGGYTFGSGTRLTVV.

V and J are TRBV6-1 and TRBJ1-2, with a weak D call TRBD1 (5 bases). Germline V gene data show CDR1 as MNHNS and CDR2 as SASEGT. The CDR3 runs to 16 residues. V lost 0 bases and J lost 4, with 15 bases in between. For the CDR3, the DNA is TGTGCCAGCAGTGAAGCGAGAGCGGGGGTTCCCTATGGCTACACCTTC. Its translation: CASSEARAGVPYGYTF.

The chain joins TRBV5-1 to TRBJ1-1; TRBD1 aligns across 8 bases. This CDR3 region has 16 residues. The germline CDR1 and CDR2 sequences are SGHRS and YFSETQ. The trim removed 4 bases at V and 3 bases at J, leaving 11 bases unmatched. As DNA, the CDR3 is TGCGCCAGCAGCAGAAGGACAGGGCGGGATGACACTGAAGCTTTCTTT. Amino acid sequence: CASSRRTGRDDTEAFF.

The genes are TRBV28 and TRBJ2-7, with 8 bases fitting TRBD1. Germline V CDR1 and CDR2: MDHEN, SYDVKM. The CDR3 extends over 15 amino acids. Trimming took 5 bases from V and 3 from J; bases not matched to a gene: 9. The CDR3 sequence is CASSTTIDRGYEQYF. The CDR3 region has the DNA TGTGCCAGCAGTACCACCATCGACAGGGGCTACGAGCAGTACTTC.

This sequence joins TRBV7-9 and TRBJ2-3, with 9 bases fitting TRBD2. The CDR3 covers 16 residues. V shed 5 bases and J 2 bases; nucleotides not matched to a gene: 8. Germline V gene data show CDR1 as SEHNR and CDR2 as FQNEAQ (reference sequence). DNA for the CDR3: TGTGCCAGCAGCCCAGGGACTAGCTGGAACACAGATACGCAGTATTTT. Its protein is CASSPGTSWNTDTQYF.

This chain joins TRBV29-1 and TRBJ2-2; possibly TRBD1 for D (5 bases). The germline V gene has CDR1 SQVTM and CDR2 ANQGSEA. Trimming left V 3 bases short and J 1 base short, with 6 bases between. The CDR3 totals 13 residues. The CDR3 nucleotides read TGCAGCGTTGAGACAGTGAACACCGGGGAGCTGTTTTTT. Residues: CSVETVNTGELFF.

The chain joins TRBV5-1 to TRBJ2-5; TRBD2 is a possible D gene (5 bases). There are 14 residues in the CDR3. V was pared by 0 bases and J by 5 bases, with 11 bases between. Germline CDR1 reads SGHRS; CDR2 reads YFSETQ. CDR3 bases: TGCGCCAGCAGCTTGGTGGTGGGCGGGGAGACCCAGTACTTC. This gives the protein CASSLVVGGETQYF.

The genes are TRBV12-1 and TRBJ1-6; the D call TRBD1 from the table was never checked on the DNA. TRBV12-1 is labeled a pseudogene. The CDR3 contains 16 residues. The CDR3 sequence: CASSPDRGPNNSPLHF. DNA for the CDR3: TGTGCCAGCAGCCCGGACAGGGGCCCAAATAATTCACCCCTCCACTTT.

The chain couples TRBV4-3 to TRBJ1-5, with D possibly TRBD1 on 6 matching bases. The germline V and J ends were trimmed by 0 bases and 4 bases, with 10 bases remaining between them. Germline V gene sequence: CDR1 LGHNA, CDR2 YSLEER. This CDR3 is built from 15 residues. CDR3 loop: CASSQEQGLNQPQHF. CDR3 nucleotides: TGCGCCAGCAGCCAAGAACAGGGCTTGAATCAGCCCCAGCATTTT.

The J gene is TRBJ2-5, the V gene TRBV7-6; tentative D call: TRBD1 (6 bases). The V gene lost 5 bases and the J gene lost 2 bases, with 9 bases spanning the gap. This CDR3 contains 13 residues. The V gene's germline CDR1 is SGHVS and CDR2 FNYEAQ. CDR3 protein: CASSLGQQETQYF. The CDR3 DNA sequence: TGTGCCAGCAGCCTAGGACAGCAAGAGACCCAGTACTTC.

This clone appeared a few times. This chain connects TRBV28 to TRBJ1-4; possibly TRBD1 for D (5 bases). CDR1 and CDR2 from the germline V gene are MDHEN and SYDVKM. V lost 6 bases and J 3 bases, leaving 20 bases between the germline ends. The CDR3 extends over 17 amino acids. The CDR3: CASSRGRGLRANEKLFF. Written as DNA, the CDR3 is TGTGCCAGCAGCCGGGGGAGGGGTTTGAGGGCTAATGAAAAACTGTTTTTT.

Details on this clone: The CDR3 carries no conserved terminal phenylalanine or tryptophan, so it likely arises from a read error. V usage is TRBV7-2 and J usage is TRBJ2-7; D may be TRBD2 (6 bases). The CDR3 spans 14 residues. Germline CDR1 is SGHTA and CDR2 is FQGNSA. Trimming left V 3 bases short and J 2 bases short, with 11 bases between. The CDR3 coding sequence is TGTGCCAGCAGCTTCGGGGGTCGGACCTACGAGCAGTACCTC. Translating it yields CASSFGGRTYEQYL.

The rearrangement links TRBV4-3 to TRBJ2-7; 8 bases are a match to TRBD1. V trimming: 1 base; J trimming: 7 bases; junction bases outside the gene matches: 6. The germline CDR1 and CDR2 sequences are LGHNA and YSLEER. The CDR3 has 14 amino acids. The chain's CDR3 is CASSQAPGGVEQYF. The CDR3, as DNA: TGCGCCAGCAGCCAAGCTCCAGGGGGCGTTGAGCAGTACTTC.

This chain uses TRBV5-1 with TRBJ2-1, with TRBD2 matching 7 bases. The V and J ends lost 0 bases and 2 bases, in that order; junction bases with no gene match: 5. CDR3 length equals 16 residues. The germline gives CDR1 SGHRS, CDR2 YFSETQ. In DNA form, the CDR3 reads TGCGCCAGCAGCTTGGGGGACTACCCTGCCTACAATGAGCAGTTCTTC. Translating it yields CASSLGDYPAYNEQFF.

The V gene is TRBV18, the J gene TRBJ2-7; D unclear. Per germline, CDR1 KGHSH and CDR2 LQKENI. The CDR3 spans 15 residues. Trimming left V 6 bases short and J 0 bases short, with 15 bases between. CDR3 nucleotide sequence: TGTGCCAGCTCCCCTGAGCCTGTGAGCTCCTACGAGCAGTACTTC. Its translation: CASSPEPVSSYEQYF.

The CDR3 sequence is CASTVDWTDTQYF. As DNA, the CDR3 is TGTGCCAGCACCGTGGACTGGACAGATACGCAGTATTTT. The rearrangement joins TRBV13 to TRBJ2-3; TRBD2 might be the D (5 bases). Trimming took 7 bases from V and 3 from J, leaving 11 bases between them. The CDR3 runs to 13 residues. Germline CDR1 PRHDT, CDR2 FYEKMQ (reference sequence).

Details on this clone: Other nucleotide sequences in the sample specify the same CDR3. CDR3 DNA: TGTGCCAGCAGCCCCCCTCGGACTGAGAACACCGGGGAGCTGTTTTTT. It translates to CASSPPRTENTGELFF. The rearrangement joins TRBV7-9 to TRBJ2-2, with D perhaps TRBD2 (5 bases). The CDR3 has 16 residues. CDR1 SEHNR and CDR2 FQNEAQ come from the germline V gene (reference sequence). V lost 5 bases to trimming and J lost 1 base, with 14 bases between them.